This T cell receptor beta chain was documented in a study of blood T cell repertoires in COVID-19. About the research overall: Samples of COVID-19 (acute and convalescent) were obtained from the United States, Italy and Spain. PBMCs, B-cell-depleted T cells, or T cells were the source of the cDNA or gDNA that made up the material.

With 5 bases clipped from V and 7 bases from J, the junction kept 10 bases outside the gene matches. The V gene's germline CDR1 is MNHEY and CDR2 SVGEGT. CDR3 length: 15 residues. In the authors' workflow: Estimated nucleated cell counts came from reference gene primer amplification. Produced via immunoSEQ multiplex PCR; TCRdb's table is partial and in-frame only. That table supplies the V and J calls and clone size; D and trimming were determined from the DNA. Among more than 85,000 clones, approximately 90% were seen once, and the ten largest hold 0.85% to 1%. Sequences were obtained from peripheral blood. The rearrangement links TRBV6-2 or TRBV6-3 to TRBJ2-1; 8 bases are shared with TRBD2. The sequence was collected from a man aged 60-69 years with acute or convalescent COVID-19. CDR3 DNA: TGTGCCAGCAGTCCCGGGGGACTAGGAAGAAATGAGCAGTTCTTC. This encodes CASSPGGLGRNEQFF.